Reported below is one TCR beta chain. The data derive from a study of blood T cell repertoires in COVID-19. Cohorts were determined from participant-reported clinical history. Assay: immunoSEQ multiplex PCR; the TCRdb copy retains only in-frame clones and omits some. The sample lists 150,000 to 250,000 clones; roughly 90% were seen once. The CDR3 totals 19 residues. CDR1 is LGHNA and CDR2 is YSLEER in the germline V gene. V gave up 3 bases and J gave up 0 bases; unmatched junction bases: 15. The rearrangement links TRBV4-3 to TRBJ1-1; 8 positions match TRBD1. Material: PBMCs or T cells enriched from blood (not recorded which). The source is a woman in her 30s who had recovered from COVID-19. The CDR3 is CASSQNLMTGVGMNTEAFF. CDR3 nucleotides: TGCGCCAGCAGCCAGAACCTTATGACAGGGGTGGGGATGAACACTGAAGCTTTCTTT.